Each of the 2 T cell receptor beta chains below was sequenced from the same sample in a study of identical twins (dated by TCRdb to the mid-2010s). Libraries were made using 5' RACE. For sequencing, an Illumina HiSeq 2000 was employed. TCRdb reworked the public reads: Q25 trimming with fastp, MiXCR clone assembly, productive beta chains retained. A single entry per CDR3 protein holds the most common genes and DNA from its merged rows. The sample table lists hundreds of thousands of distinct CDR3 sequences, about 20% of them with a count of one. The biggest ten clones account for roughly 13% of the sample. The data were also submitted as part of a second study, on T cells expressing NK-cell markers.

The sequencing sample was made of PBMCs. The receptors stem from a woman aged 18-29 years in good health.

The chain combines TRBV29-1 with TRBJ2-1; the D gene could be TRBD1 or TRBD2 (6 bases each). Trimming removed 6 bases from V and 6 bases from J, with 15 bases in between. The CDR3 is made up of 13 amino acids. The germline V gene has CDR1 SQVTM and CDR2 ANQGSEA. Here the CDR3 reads CSVRGGSTNEQFF. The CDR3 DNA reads TGCAGCGTGCGAGGGGGGAGTACCAATGAGCAGTTCTTC.

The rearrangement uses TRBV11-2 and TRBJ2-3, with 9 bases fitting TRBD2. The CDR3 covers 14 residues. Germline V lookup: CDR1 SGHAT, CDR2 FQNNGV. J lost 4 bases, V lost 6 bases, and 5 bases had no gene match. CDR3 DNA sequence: TGTGCCAGCAGTCGTAGCGGGAGTGCAGATACGCAGTATTTT. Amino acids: CASSRSGSADTQYF.